This TCR beta chain emerged from a study of tumor and adjacent non-tumor tissue in lung cancer. Regarding the study as a whole: Tumor TCR diversity, when higher, was linked to shorter survival.

With regard to this clonotype: Antigen unknown. An end of the junction differs from the germline gene, which may be a read error.

TCRbeta libraries were built with three rounds of nested PCR, modified from ARM-PCR. TCRdb reprocessed the multiplex PCR reads with MiXCR, giving one entry per CDR3 protein. The table includes approximately 90,000 distinct CDR3 sequences, roughly 70% detected once. The CDR3 consists of 13 residues. Germline CDR1 ENHRY, CDR2 SYGVKD. This sample's RNA came from whole unsorted tissue. The sample comprised lung tumor tissue. V is TRBV10-3 and J is TRBJ1-5; no reliable D call. The sequence was obtained from a man between 60 and 70 years old with non-small cell lung cancer. The CDR3 reads CATGRNSNQPQHF. In DNA form, the CDR3 reads TGTGCCACCGGACGGAATAGCAATCAGCCTCAGCATTTT.